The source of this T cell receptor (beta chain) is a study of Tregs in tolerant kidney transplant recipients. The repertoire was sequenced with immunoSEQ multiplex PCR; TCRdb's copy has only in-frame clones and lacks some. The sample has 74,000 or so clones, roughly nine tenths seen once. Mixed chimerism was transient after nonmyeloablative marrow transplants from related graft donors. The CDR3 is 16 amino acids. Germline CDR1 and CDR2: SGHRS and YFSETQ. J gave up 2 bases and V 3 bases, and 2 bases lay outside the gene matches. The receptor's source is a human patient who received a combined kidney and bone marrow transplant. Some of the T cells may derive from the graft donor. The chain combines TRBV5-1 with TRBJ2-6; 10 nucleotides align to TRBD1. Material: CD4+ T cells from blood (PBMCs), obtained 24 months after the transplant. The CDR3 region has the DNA TGCGCCAGCAGCTCGACAGGGGGCGCTGGGGCCAACGTCCTGACTTTC. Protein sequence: CASSSTGGAGANVLTF.